This entry is about one T cell receptor beta chain. This sample is part of a study of blood T cell repertoires in COVID-19. Study background: Acute and convalescent COVID-19 specimens originated in the United States, Italy and Spain. The analysed material was cDNA or gDNA that came from T cells, B-cell-depleted T cells, or PBMCs.

Source study methods: Reference gene primer amplification gave estimated nucleated cell counts. Produced via immunoSEQ multiplex PCR; TCRdb's table is partial and in-frame only. V and J calls and clone size follow that table, whereas D and trimming were derived from the DNA. Here the sample spans 98,000 or so clones, around 84% being singletons. CDR3 length equals 13 residues. Deletions cut 3 bases from V and 8 bases from J, with 13 bases between. The clonotype comes from a woman aged 55-70 years in a cohort sampled during active or convalescent COVID-19. This sequence joins TRBV12-3 or TRBV12-4 and TRBJ1-2, with D hard to call. Specimen: peripheral blood. In DNA form, the CDR3 reads TGTGCCAGCAGTTTCCTGAGCCGCGGGGGCTACACCTTC. Translation: CASSFLSRGGYTF.